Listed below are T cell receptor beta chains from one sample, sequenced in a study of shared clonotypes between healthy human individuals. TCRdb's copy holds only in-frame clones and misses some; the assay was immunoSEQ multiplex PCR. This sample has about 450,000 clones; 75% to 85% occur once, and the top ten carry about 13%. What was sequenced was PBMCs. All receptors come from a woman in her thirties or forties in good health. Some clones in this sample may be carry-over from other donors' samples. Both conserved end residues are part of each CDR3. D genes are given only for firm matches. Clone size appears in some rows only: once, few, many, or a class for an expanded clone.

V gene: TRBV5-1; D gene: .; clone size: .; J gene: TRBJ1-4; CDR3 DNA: TGCGCCAGCAGCGACCCGGGCCGTGATGAAAAACTGTTTTTT; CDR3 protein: CASSDPGRDEKLFF
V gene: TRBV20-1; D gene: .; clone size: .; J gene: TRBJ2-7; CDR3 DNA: TGCAGTGCTAGTATGGCTGCCGAGCAGTACTTC; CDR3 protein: CSASMAAEQYF
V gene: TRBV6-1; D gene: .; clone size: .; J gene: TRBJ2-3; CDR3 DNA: TGTGCCAGCAGTGAATTGGGGGCCACAGATACGCAGTATTTT; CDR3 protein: CASSELGATDTQYF
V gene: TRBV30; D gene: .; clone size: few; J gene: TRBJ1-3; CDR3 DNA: TGTGCCTGGAGTGCGGGAGACAGCTCTGGAAACACCATATATTTT; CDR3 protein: CAWSAGDSSGNTIYF
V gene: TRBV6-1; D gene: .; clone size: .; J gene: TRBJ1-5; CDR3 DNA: TGTGCCAGCTCGGACTTGGGTGGCAATCAGCCCCAGCATTTT; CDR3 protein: CASSDLGGNQPQHF
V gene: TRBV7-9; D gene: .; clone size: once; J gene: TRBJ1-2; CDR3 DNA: TGTGCCAGCAGCTTAAGGAGGGGTGCGGCAGGGGAAGACTATGGCTACACCTTC; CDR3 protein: CASSLRRGAAGEDYGYTF
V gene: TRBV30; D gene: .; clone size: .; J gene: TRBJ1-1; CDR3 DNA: TGTGCCTGGAGTGAGGGGGGAGTTTTGAGATCACCTGAAGCTTTCTTT; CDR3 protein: CAWSEGGVLRSPEAFF
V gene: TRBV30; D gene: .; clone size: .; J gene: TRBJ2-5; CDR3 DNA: TGTGCCTGGACCCCCAAGGGAAGGACGGGAGAGACCCAGTACTTC; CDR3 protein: CAWTPKGRTGETQYF
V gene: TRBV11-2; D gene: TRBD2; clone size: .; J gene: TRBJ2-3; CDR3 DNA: TGTGCCAGCAGCTCGGGGACTAGCGGGTGGACAGATACGCAGTATTTT; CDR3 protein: CASSSGTSGWTDTQYF
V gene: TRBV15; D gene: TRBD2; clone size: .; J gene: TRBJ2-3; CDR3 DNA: TGTGCCACCAGCAGAGTAAGCGGGATCGGCACAGATACGCAGTATTTT; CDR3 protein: CATSRVSGIGTDTQYF
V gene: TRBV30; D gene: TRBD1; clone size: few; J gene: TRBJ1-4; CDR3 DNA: TGTGCCTGGAGTGCAGGACAGGGTTTCCGGTTGATCGAAAAACTGTTTTTT; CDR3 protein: CAWSAGQGFRLIEKLFF
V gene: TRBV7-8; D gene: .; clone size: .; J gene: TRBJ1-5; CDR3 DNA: TGTGCCAGCAGCCCCTCCCCGGGGATTCAGCCCCAGCATTTT; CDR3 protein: CASSPSPGIQPQHF
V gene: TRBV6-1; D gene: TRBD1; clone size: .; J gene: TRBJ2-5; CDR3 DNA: TGTGCCAGCAGTCAGACAGGGGTTCTTGTGACCCAGTACTTC; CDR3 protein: CASSQTGVLVTQYF
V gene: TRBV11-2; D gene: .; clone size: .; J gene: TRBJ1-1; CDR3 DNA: TGTGCCAGCAGCTTGTCGAGGACTGAAGCTTTCTTT; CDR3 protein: CASSLSRTEAFF
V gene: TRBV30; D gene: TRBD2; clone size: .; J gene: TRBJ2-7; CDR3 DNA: TGTGCCTGGAGTGTACAGCTAGGAGCGGGACCCACCTACGAGCAGTACTTC; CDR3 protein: CAWSVQLGAGPTYEQYF
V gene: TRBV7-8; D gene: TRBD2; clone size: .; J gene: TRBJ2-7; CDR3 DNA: TGTGCCAGCAGCCCTAGCGGGAGGGCCTTGCCTACCTACGAGCAGTACTTC; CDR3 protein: CASSPSGRALPTYEQYF
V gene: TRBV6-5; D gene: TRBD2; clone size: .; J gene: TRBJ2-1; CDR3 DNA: TGTGCCAGCAGTTACGGCGGGAGCAACAATGAGCAGTTCTTC; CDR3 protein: CASSYGGSNNEQFF
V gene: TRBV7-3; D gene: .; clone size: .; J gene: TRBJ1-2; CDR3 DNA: TGTGCCAGCAGCCCCTCGGGGGCGAACTATGGCTACACCTTC; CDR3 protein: CASSPSGANYGYTF
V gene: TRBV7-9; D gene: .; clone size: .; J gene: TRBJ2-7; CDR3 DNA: TGTGCCAGCAGCTTTGCAGCCTCCTACGAGCAGTACTTC; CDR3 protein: CASSFAASYEQYF
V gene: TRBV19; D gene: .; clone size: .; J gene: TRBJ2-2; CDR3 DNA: TGTGCCAGTAGTCCCGTGGCCGGGGAGCTGTTTTTT; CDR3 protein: CASSPVAGELFF
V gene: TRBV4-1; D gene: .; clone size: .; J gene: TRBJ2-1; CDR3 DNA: TGCGCCAGCAGCCAAGATCTAAACGGAGGGCTTAAGGATGAGCAGTTCTTC; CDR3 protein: CASSQDLNGGLKDEQFF
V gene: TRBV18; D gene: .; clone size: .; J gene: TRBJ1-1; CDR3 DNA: TGTGCCAGCCCCCAAACCCCAAACTTGAACACTGAAGCTTTCTTT; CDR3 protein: CASPQTPNLNTEAFF
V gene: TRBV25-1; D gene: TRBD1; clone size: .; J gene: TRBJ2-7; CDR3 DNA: TGTGCCACCGGGACAGGGACTTACGAGCAGTACTTC; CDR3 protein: CATGTGTYEQYF
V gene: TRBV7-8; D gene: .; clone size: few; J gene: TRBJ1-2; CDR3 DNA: TGTGCCAGCAGCTTGGACGGGAGGGCCATCTATGGCTACACCTTC; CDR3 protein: CASSLDGRAIYGYTF
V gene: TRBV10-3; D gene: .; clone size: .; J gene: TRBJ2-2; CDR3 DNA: TGTGCCATCAGTGAGTCGGTCAGGAGGGCCAGCGGGGAGCTGTTTTTT; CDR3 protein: CAISESVRRASGELFF
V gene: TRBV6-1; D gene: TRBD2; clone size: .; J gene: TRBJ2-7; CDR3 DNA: TGTGCCTCCGGCACTAGCGGGTCCTACGAGCAGTACTTC; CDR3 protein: CASGTSGSYEQYF
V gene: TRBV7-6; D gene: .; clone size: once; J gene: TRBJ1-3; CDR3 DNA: TGTGCCAGCAGCCCATCGAGGAACTCTGGAAACACCATATATTTT; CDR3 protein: CASSPSRNSGNTIYF
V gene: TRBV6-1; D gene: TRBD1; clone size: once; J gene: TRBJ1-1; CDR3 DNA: TGTGCCAGCAGCGACAGGGATCAAAGGGACACTGAAGCTTTCTTT; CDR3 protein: CASSDRDQRDTEAFF
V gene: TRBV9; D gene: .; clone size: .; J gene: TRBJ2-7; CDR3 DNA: TGTGCCAGCAGCGTAGGTAGCGGAATAACCTACGAGCAGTACTTC; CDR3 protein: CASSVGSGITYEQYF
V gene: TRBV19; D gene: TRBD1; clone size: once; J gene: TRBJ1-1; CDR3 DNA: TGTGCCAGTAGAGGGGGACAGGGGAACACTGAAGCTTTCTTT; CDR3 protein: CASRGGQGNTEAFF